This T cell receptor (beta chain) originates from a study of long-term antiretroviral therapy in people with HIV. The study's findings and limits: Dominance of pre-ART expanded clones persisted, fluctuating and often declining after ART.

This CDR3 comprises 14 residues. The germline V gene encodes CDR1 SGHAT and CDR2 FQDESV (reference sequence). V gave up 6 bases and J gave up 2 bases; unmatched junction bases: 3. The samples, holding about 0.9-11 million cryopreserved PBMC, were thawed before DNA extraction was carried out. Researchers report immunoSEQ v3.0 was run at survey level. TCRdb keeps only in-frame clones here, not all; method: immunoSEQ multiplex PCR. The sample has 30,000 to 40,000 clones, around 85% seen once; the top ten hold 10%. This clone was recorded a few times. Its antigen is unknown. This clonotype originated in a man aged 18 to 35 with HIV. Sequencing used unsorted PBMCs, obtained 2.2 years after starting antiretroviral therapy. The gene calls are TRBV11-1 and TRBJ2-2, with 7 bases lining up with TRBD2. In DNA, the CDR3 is TGTGCCAGCAGAGGGAGGGCAAACACCGGGGAGCTGTTTTTT. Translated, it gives CASRGRANTGELFF.